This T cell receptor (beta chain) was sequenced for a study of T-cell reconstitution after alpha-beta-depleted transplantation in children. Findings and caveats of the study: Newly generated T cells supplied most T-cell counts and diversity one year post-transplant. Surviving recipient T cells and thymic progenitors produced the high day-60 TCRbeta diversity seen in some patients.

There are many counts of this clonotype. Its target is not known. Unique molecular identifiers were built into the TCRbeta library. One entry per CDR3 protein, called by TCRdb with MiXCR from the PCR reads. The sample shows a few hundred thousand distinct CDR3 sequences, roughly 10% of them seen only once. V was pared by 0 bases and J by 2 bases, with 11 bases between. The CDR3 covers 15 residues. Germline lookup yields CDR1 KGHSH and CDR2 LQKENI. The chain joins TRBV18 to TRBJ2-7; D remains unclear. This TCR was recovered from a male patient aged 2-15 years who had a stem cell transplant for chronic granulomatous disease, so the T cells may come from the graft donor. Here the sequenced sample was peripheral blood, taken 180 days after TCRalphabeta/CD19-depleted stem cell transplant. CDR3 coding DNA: TGTGCCAGCTCACCACCTGAGAGTAAACCCTACGAGCAGTACTTC. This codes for CASSPPESKPYEQYF.